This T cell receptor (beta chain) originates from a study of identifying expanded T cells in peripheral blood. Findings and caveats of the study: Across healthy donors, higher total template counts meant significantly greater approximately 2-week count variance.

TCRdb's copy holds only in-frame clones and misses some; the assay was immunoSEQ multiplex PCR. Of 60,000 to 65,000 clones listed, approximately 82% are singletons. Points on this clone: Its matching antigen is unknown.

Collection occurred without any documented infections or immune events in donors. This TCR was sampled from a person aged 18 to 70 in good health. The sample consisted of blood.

CDR3 amino acids: CASEGVNTQYF. Here the CDR3 DNA reads TGTGCCAGCGAGGGGGTGAATACGCAGTATTTT. The V and J genes are TRBV2 and TRBJ2-3; the D gene is possibly TRBD1 (6 bases). Between the trimmed V and J ends, which lost 8 bases and 7 bases, there was a span of 10 bases. The CDR3 spans 11 residues. Germline values: CDR1 SNHLY, CDR2 FYNNEI.